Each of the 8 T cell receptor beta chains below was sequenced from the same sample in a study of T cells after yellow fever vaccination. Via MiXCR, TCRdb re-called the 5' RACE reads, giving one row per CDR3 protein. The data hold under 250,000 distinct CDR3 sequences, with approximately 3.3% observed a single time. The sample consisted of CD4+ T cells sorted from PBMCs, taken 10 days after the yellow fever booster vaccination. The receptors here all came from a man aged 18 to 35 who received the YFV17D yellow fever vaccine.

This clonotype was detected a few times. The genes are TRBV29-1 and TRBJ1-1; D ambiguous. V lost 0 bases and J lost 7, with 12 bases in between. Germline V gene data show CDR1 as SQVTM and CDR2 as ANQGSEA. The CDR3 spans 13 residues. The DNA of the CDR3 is TGCAGCGTTGAAGAGATGACAAAACTTGAAGCTTTCTTT. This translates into CSVEEMTKLEAFF.

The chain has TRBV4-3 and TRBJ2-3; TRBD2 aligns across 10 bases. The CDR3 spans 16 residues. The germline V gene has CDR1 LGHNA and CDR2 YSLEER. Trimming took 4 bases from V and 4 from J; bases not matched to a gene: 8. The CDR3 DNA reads TGCGCCAGCAGCCCCCGGACTAGCGGAGACTCAGATACGCAGTATTTT. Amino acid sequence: CASSPRTSGDSDTQYF.

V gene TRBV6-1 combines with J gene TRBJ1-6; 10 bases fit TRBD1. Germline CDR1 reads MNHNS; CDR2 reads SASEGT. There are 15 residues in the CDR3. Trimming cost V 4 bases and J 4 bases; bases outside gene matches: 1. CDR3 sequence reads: CASSGGQGYNSPLHF. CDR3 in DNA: TGTGCCAGCAGTGGGGGACAGGGGTATAATTCACCCCTCCACTTT.

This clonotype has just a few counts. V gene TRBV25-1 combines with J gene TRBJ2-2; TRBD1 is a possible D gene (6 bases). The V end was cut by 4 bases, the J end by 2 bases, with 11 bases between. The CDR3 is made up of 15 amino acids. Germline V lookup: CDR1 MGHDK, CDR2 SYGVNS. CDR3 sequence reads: CASSGNRDNTGELFF. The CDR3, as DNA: TGTGCCAGCAGTGGAAACAGGGACAACACCGGGGAGCTGTTTTTT.

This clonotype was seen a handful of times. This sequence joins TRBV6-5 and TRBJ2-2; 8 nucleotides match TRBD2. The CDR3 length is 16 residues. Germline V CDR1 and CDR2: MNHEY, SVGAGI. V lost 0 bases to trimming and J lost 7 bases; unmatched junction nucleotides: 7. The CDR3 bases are TGTGCCAGCAGTTACTCTCCCGGGGGGGGACGCGGGGAGCTGTTTTTT. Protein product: CASSYSPGGGRGELFF.

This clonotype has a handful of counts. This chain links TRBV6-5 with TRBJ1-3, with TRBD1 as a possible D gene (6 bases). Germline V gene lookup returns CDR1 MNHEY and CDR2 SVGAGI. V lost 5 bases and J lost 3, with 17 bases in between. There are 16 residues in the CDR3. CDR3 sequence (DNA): TGTGCCAGCAGTGACCGAGGGGGTTCAGGTGGAAACACCATATATTTT. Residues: CASSDRGGSGGNTIYF.

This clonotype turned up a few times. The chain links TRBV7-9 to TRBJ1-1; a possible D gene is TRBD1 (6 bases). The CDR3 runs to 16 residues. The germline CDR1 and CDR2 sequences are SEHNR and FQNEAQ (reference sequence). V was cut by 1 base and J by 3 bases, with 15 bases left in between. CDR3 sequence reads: CASSLGVGGLDTEAFF. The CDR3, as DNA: TGTGCCAGCAGCTTAGGGGTCGGGGGCCTGGACACTGAAGCTTTCTTT.

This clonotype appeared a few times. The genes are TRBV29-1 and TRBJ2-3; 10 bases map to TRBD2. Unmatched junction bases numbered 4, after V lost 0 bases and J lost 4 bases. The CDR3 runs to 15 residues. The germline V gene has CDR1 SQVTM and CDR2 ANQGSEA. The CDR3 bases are TGCAGCGTTGAAGATAGCGGGGGGCCGTCAGATACGCAGTATTTT. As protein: CSVEDSGGPSDTQYF.